This TCR beta chain comes out of a study of T cell responses to AZD1222 COVID-19 vaccine (dated by TCRdb to about 2021). Background on the whole study: AZD1222 recipients given second doses at about 4 weeks or at about 12 weeks were pooled, since spike-specific TCR depth and breadth were not found to differ between the two schedules. TCR sequencing covered some 250 trial participants: roughly 200 given two doses of AZD1222 and 26 given two doses of MenACWY control vaccine. Trial participants were enrolled by age into 18-55, 56-69 and 70-plus year subgroups, with approximately 150, 28 and 58 TCR-sequenced participants respectively.

According to the study, the label for this sample's time point signals: baseline before first vaccination. The vaccinee samples were drawn from two UK trials, COV001 and COV002, one of which was a single-blind randomized controlled phase 2/3 trial testing AZD1222 (ChAdOx1 nCoV-19) in healthy adults. For TCRbeta chain sequencing, PBMC samples from trial participants were taken at day 0 and at day 28 after the second dose. The CDR3 regions of human TCRbeta chains were analyzed by immunosequencing. Processing in the source paper ran as follows. TCRs in the repertoires were matched against a reference library of SARS-CoV-2-specific TCRs that had been generated with the MIRA antigen-specificity platform. Breadth was defined as the fraction of unique TCRs that were SARS-CoV-2-associated, and depth was defined as the fraction of total T cells that were SARS-CoV-2-associated. Using the MIRA data, each spike-specific TCR was assigned both to the spike region to which the TCR was reactive and to a CD4 or CD8 class. Log10-transformed breadth and depth values were compared by one-way ANOVA with Sidak's multiple comparisons tests. TCRdb carries this immuneACCESS record with in-frame sequences only. Its versions omit some clonotypes, under half of them owing to an unresolved V gene in the studies checked, with the rest unexplained. For V, J and clone size, that table is used; D and trimming come from the DNA. The sample table contains approximately 190,000 clones; only one count was recorded for roughly 93% of them. Roughly 0.99% of the sample is in the top ten clones.

Turning to this clone: Which antigen it targets is not known. No base-level quality is on record; no much larger clone is a single base apart.

Points the paper makes about the study in general: Only five to seven AZD1222 recipients were SARS-CoV-2 seropositive at baseline, limiting conclusions about previously exposed vaccinees. The 56-69-year group was small, and its depth increase did not reach significance, likely because of low power. Participants were mostly white British and included more females than males, and it was suggested by the authors that clonal diversity may have been underestimated. Because no day 14 peak-response samples were available, the repertoires could be characterized only after the peak T cell response. After two AZD1222 doses, spike-specific TCR breadth and depth were significantly higher than at day 0 and than in MenACWY recipients. The whole spike protein was spanned by vaccine-associated CD4 TCRs, and dominant responses were seen in regions 160-218 and 743-854. Reportedly, almost half of the unique spike-specific TCRs recognized epitopes lying outside the regions that are mutated in the B.1.351 and B.1.1.7 variants.

CDR1 LGHNA and CDR2 YNFKEQ were looked up in the germline V gene. Inclusive of the bounding cysteine and phenylalanine, the CDR3 is 16 residues long. This entry keeps only the CDR3 DNA: 48 bases, framed from base 1. Trimmed from V: 5 bases; trimmed from J: 7 bases; junction bases lacking a gene match: 9. The sequence was obtained from an adult in good health. This chain is built from TRBV4-2 and TRBJ2-7, with 15 middle bases fitting TRBD2. The sample was peripheral blood, taken on day 0 of AZD1222 vaccination. The CDR3: CASSRRTSGGAGEQYF. DNA sequence: TGTGCCAGCAGCAGAAGGACTAGCGGGGGGGCTGGGGAGCAGTACTTC.